This entry lists 16 T cell receptor beta chains sequenced from one sample in a study of vaccination and CD4 T cells after COVID-19. Treatment noted: approximately 11-day PBMC culture with coronavirus spike peptide pools or control peptides (ViraFEST assay). Antigens of these TCRs are unknown. The Oncomine TCR Beta short-read assay sequenced DNA from cultured CD4+ T cells. TCRdb called the PCR reads again in MiXCR, with one record for every CDR3 protein. The sample lists about 17,000 distinct CDR3 sequences; less than 70% were seen once. Material: CD4+ T cells from blood, cultured in vitro. The source of these receptors is a human donor who had recovered from COVID-19.

This chain links TRBV6-1 with TRBJ2-3; D ambiguous. Deletions cut 8 bases from V and 5 bases from J, with 8 bases between. CDR1 is MNHNS, CDR2 SASEGT, per germline. This CDR3 is 11 amino acids long. The CDR3 loop reads CASGVLDTQYF. CDR3 DNA: TGTGCCAGCGGGGTGTTAGATACGCAGTATTTT.

The V gene is TRBV7-3, the J gene TRBJ2-5; TRBD1 aligns across 8 bases. Trimming cost V 2 bases and J 4 bases; bases outside gene matches: 9. The CDR3 spans 16 residues. Germline CDR1 is SGHTA and CDR2 is FQGTGA. The CDR3 nucleotides are TGTGCCAGCAGCTTACCCCCCGGACAGGGCGTAGAGACCCAGTACTTC. Protein product: CASSLPPGQGVETQYF.

The V and J genes are TRBV30 and TRBJ2-7; D perhaps matches TRBD1 (5 bases). There are 15 residues in the CDR3. Germline-derived CDR1 and CDR2 are GTSNPN and SVGIG (reference sequence). Trimming cost V 0 bases and J 3 bases, with 15 bases left between them. CDR3 loop: CAWSVAIPGIYEQYF. The DNA of the CDR3 is TGTGCCTGGAGTGTTGCAATACCAGGGATCTACGAGCAGTACTTC.

V and J are TRBV7-2 and TRBJ2-3; D gene ambiguous. The CDR3 spans 13 residues. Trimming stripped 3 bases from V and 2 bases from J, with 6 bases between. Germline V gene sequence: CDR1 SGHTA, CDR2 FQGNSA. CDR3 sequence: CASSFGHTDTQYF. CDR3 DNA: TGTGCCAGCAGCTTCGGGCACACAGATACGCAGTATTTT.

The chain employs TRBV15 and TRBJ2-2; perhaps TRBD2 as D (6 bases). The germline gives CDR1 LNHNV, CDR2 YYDKDF (reference sequence). V shed 0 bases and J shed 1 base, with 12 bases lying between them. The CDR3 loop spans 17 amino acids. The CDR3 nucleotides are TGTGCCACCAGCAGAGAGGGTGGCGGGATGAACACCGGGGAGCTGTTTTTT. Protein: CATSREGGGMNTGELFF. The complete variable domain, with remaining parts taken from reference TRBV15 and TRBJ2-2, reads DAMVIQNPRYQVTQFGKPVTLSCSQTLNHNVMYWYQQKSSQAPKLLFHYYDKDFNNEADTPDNFQSRRPNTSFCFLDIRSPGLGDTAMYLCATSREGGGMNTGELFFGEGSRLTVL.

V usage is TRBV20-1 and J usage is TRBJ2-2; D remains unclear. Germline lookup yields CDR1 DFQATT and CDR2 SNEGSKA (reference sequence). Trimming took 2 bases from V and 4 from J, leaving 5 bases between them. The CDR3 extends over 12 amino acids. The CDR3 DNA reads TGCAGTGCTAGAAAACTCACCGGGGAGCTGTTTTTT. Residues: CSARKLTGELFF.

V is TRBV6-1 and J is TRBJ2-1, with D possibly matching TRBD2 (5 bases). V was cut by 8 bases and J by 4 bases, with 12 bases left in between. The CDR3 spans 13 residues. Germline CDR1 and CDR2: MNHNS and SASEGT. CDR3 bases: TGTGCCAGCGGAAGGACTTTATACAATGAGCAGTTCTTC. Protein sequence: CASGRTLYNEQFF.

V usage is TRBV5-1 and J usage is TRBJ1-6, with TRBD1 matching over 8 bases. Trimming took 4 bases from V and 0 from J; bases not matched to a gene: 6. This CDR3 spans 17 amino acids. Per the germline V gene, CDR1 is SGHRS and CDR2 is YFSETQ. The CDR3 region is CASSRRQGSSYNSPLHF. CDR3 coding DNA: TGCGCCAGCAGCCGGAGACAGGGGAGCTCCTATAATTCACCCCTCCACTTT.

The chain has TRBV29-1 and TRBJ2-1, with D possibly matching TRBD2 (5 bases). This CDR3 has 13 residues. Per germline, CDR1 SQVTM and CDR2 ANQGSEA. Trimming shortened V by 2 bases and J by 7 bases, and 12 bases separated the two germline ends. CDR3 bases: TGCAGCGTTGAAAACCTAGCCGGAAATGAGCAGTTCTTC. Translated: CSVENLAGNEQFF.

The rearrangement joins TRBV20-1 to TRBJ2-7, with 13 bases lining up with TRBD2. This CDR3 is built from 15 residues. Losses at the gene ends were 6 bases for V and 5 bases for J; bases not matched to a gene: 10. CDR1 and CDR2 (germline): DFQATT, SNEGSKA (reference sequence). The CDR3 nucleotides are TGCAGTGCCCATAAGGGACTAGCGGGAATCGACGAGCAGTACTTC. Translation: CSAHKGLAGIDEQYF.

The chain carries TRBV7-2 and TRBJ2-7, with 8 bases lining up with TRBD2. The J segment lost 4 bases and the V segment lost 5 bases, leaving 7 bases of the junction unmatched. CDR3 size: 14 residues. CDR1 is SGHTA and CDR2 is FQGNSA in the germline V gene. CDR3 nucleotide sequence: TGTGCCAGCAGCAGACGGACTAGCATTTACGAGCAGTACTTC. Protein product: CASSRRTSIYEQYF.

This clonotype was counted only a few times. The rearrangement joins TRBV15 to TRBJ1-3; a weak D match, TRBD1 (5 bases). The V gene lost 0 bases and the J gene lost 2 bases, with 11 bases spanning the gap. The CDR3 sequence is 16 residues long. CDR1 and CDR2 from the germline V gene are LNHNV and YYDKDF (reference sequence). CDR3 protein: CATSRDHDSPGNTIYF. The CDR3 region has the DNA TGTGCCACCAGCAGAGATCATGACAGTCCTGGAAACACCATATATTTT.

This clonotype was counted only a few times. The CDR3 reads CASSQVSNSPLHF. The CDR3 nucleotides are TGTGCCAGCAGCCAAGTCTCTAATTCACCCCTCCACTTT. The chain recombines TRBV11-1 with TRBJ1-6; D is ambiguous. The ends were cut back, 5 bases at V and 6 bases at J, with 8 bases in the middle. CDR1 is SGHAT, CDR2 FQDESV, per germline (reference sequence). The length of the CDR3 is 13 residues.

This clonotype occurred a few times. This chain links TRBV15 with TRBJ1-2, with unresolved D. Per the germline V gene, CDR1 is LNHNV and CDR2 is YYDKDF (reference sequence). Trimming left V 0 bases short and J 2 bases short, with 4 bases between. This CDR3 comprises 13 residues. The CDR3 sequence is CATSRDRNYGYTF. For the CDR3, the DNA is TGTGCCACCAGCAGAGACAGAAACTATGGCTACACCTTC.

The V and J genes are TRBV7-3 and TRBJ2-2, with unresolved D. Trimming removed 5 bases at V and 6 bases at J, with 16 bases between. Germline V CDR1 and CDR2: SGHTA, FQGTGA. This CDR3 contains 15 residues. The CDR3 region is CASSTAAVGAGELFF. CDR3 sequence (DNA): TGTGCCAGCAGCACGGCCGCGGTGGGCGCCGGGGAGCTGTTTTTT.

This chain links TRBV7-2 with TRBJ2-1, with D possibly being TRBD1 or TRBD2 (5 bases each). The CDR3 covers 15 residues. CDR1 is SGHTA, CDR2 FQGNSA, per germline. Trimming took off 6 bases at V and 4 bases at J, with 16 bases between the two ends. The CDR3, as DNA: TGTGCCAGCAGACGCCCGGGACCAAAATACAATGAGCAGTTCTTC. It translates to CASRRPGPKYNEQFF. The entire variable domain, with the rest obtained from reference TRBV7-2 and TRBJ2-1, is as follows: GAGVSQSPSNKVTEKGKDVELRCDPISGHTALYWYRQSLGQGLEFLIYFQGNSAPDKSGLPSDRFSAERTGGSVSTLTIQRTQQEDSAVYLCASRRPGPKYNEQFFGPGTRLTVL.